A single sample is the source of the 17 T cell receptor beta chains below, sequenced in a study of cytomegalovirus exposure and HLA in healthy donors. Primers for the PCR totalled 60 Vbeta and 13 Jbeta. The repertoire was sequenced with immunoSEQ multiplex PCR; TCRdb's copy has only in-frame clones and lacks some. The sample records some 150,000 clones, roughly four fifths being singletons. Sequences were obtained from PBMCs. The source of these receptors is a middle-aged man in good health and CMV-seropositive.

V gene TRBV25-1 combines with J gene TRBJ1-1, with 7 nucleotides matching TRBD1. CDR1 MGHDK and CDR2 SYGVNS come from the germline V gene. V lost 7 bases to trimming and J lost 5 bases; unmatched junction nucleotides: 10. CDR3 length equals 14 residues. DNA for the CDR3: TGTGCCAGCATAAAAACAGGGGTGGCGACTGAAGCTTTCTTT. Translation gives CASIKTGVATEAFF. Based on the CDR3 plus reference TRBV25-1 and TRBJ1-1, the full variable domain is EADIYQTPRYLVIGTGKKITLECSQTMGHDKMYWYQQDPGMELHLIHYSYGVNSTEKGDLSSESTVSRIRTEHFPLTLESARPSHTSQYLCASIKTGVATEAFFGQGTRLTVV.

As to this clone: At one boundary the junction diverges from the germline segment, which might be a read error. The V call is TRBV4-3, the J call TRBJ2-7; 9 bases agree with TRBD2. CDR3 length: 16 residues. The germline V gene encodes CDR1 LGHNA and CDR2 YSLEER. CDR3 coding DNA: TGCGCCGGCAGCCATGATGGCCCTAGCGGGATTTACGAGCAGTACTTC. It specifies CAGSHDGPSGIYEQYF.

V and J are TRBV4-2 and TRBJ1-2; D ambiguous. Per the germline V gene, CDR1 is LGHNA and CDR2 is YNFKEQ. The CDR3 spans 12 residues. CDR3 sequence: CGSGSDNYGYTF. DNA of the CDR3: TGTGGAAGCGGGTCTGATAACTATGGCTACACCTTC.

The rearrangement joins TRBV7-6 to TRBJ1-1; TRBD1 matches at 9 bases. Germline values: CDR1 SGHVS, CDR2 FNYEAQ. With V trimmed by 5 bases and J by 10 bases, 8 bases remained unmatched. The CDR3 covers 13 residues. For the CDR3, the DNA is TGTGCCAGCAGCCCACCGGGACAGGGAAGAGCTTTCTTT. Translation gives CASSPPGQGRAFF.

The chain has TRBV7-6 and TRBJ2-7, with D perhaps TRBD1 (6 bases). V was pared by 1 base and J by 1 base, with 11 bases between. Germline values: CDR1 SGHVS, CDR2 FNYEAQ. The CDR3 runs 15 residues. The DNA for the CDR3 is TGTGCCAGCAGCTTAGGGGACACCTTTTCCTACGAGCAGTACTTC. It codes for CASSLGDTFSYEQYF.

This clone was counted only a few times. The chain employs TRBV19 and TRBJ1-5, with D possibly matching TRBD1 (6 bases). CDR1 LNHDA and CDR2 SQIVND come from the germline V gene (reference sequence). This CDR3 is 12 amino acids long. V lost 5 bases, J lost 12 bases, and 14 bases lay in between. The CDR3: CASSLDQGSQHF. CDR3 coding DNA: TGTGCCAGTAGTTTGGACCAGGGGAGCCAGCATTTT.

The CDR3 nucleotides are TGTGCCAGCAGCTTAGGGACAGGGATTTTGGATGGCTACACCTTC. Its protein is CASSLGTGILDGYTF. The J gene is TRBJ1-2, the V gene TRBV11-2, with 8 bases identical to TRBD1. The V gene's germline CDR1 is SGHAT and CDR2 FQNNGV. J gave up 6 bases and V 1 base, and 7 bases lay outside the gene matches. This CDR3 comprises 15 residues.

This clone was observed a handful of times. The chain couples TRBV7-2 to TRBJ2-7; unclear D gene. Germline lookup yields CDR1 SGHTA and CDR2 FQGNSA. The V end lost 2 bases, the J end lost 3 bases, and 14 bases lay between the germline ends. CDR3 length equals 15 residues. The CDR3 loop is CASSLQPALGYEQYF. The CDR3 region has the DNA TGTGCCAGCAGCTTACAACCGGCTCTAGGCTACGAGCAGTACTTC.

The chain links TRBV5-1 to TRBJ2-1, with 7 bases lining up with TRBD2. Per germline, CDR1 SGHRS and CDR2 YFSETQ. V shed 6 bases, J shed 1 base, and the junction held 7 bases outside the gene matches. The length of the CDR3 is 15 residues. The CDR3 reads CASTGRERSYNEQFF. CDR3 nucleotides: TGCGCCAGCACGGGGCGGGAGCGGTCCTACAATGAGCAGTTCTTC.

In this sample, this clone turned up a few times. The chain uses TRBV6-5 and TRBJ1-3, with 7 nucleotides matching TRBD1. The CDR3 is 15 residues long. Per germline, CDR1 MNHEY and CDR2 SVGAGI. J lost 0 bases, V lost 7 bases, and 6 bases had no gene match. This CDR3 is CASTRTGASGNTIYF. DNA of the CDR3: TGTGCCAGCACCCGAACAGGGGCCTCTGGAAACACCATATATTTT.

This clone appeared a single time. This chain links TRBV27 with TRBJ2-7, with D possibly TRBD1 on 7 matching bases. Germline V gene data show CDR1 as MNHEY and CDR2 as SMNVEV (reference sequence). The V end was cut by 5 bases, the J end by 2 bases, with 10 bases between. The CDR3 consists of 13 residues. This CDR3 is CASSAGQTYEQYF. The DNA of the CDR3 is TGTGCCAGCAGTGCGGGACAGACCTACGAGCAGTACTTC.

The chain is built from TRBV7-9 and TRBJ2-7; TRBD1 matches at 11 bases. Germline V gene sequence: CDR1 SEHNR, CDR2 FQNEAQ (reference sequence). The CDR3 contains 16 residues. The V and J ends lost 5 bases and 4 bases, in that order; junction bases with no gene match: 10. CDR3 loop: CASSPRGTGGVYEQYF. CDR3 bases: TGTGCCAGCAGCCCCCGAGGGACAGGGGGAGTTTACGAGCAGTACTTC.

The chain employs TRBV28 and TRBJ2-1; D perhaps matches TRBD1 (6 bases). Germline CDR1 reads MDHEN; CDR2 reads SYDVKM. V was shortened by 2 bases and J by 2 bases, with 13 bases between the two germline ends. The CDR3 extends over 16 amino acids. The CDR3 DNA reads TGTGCCAGCAGTTTAGGGGGCCGTGGCGCCTACAATGAGCAGTTCTTC. It yields the protein CASSLGGRGAYNEQFF.

V gene TRBV19 combines with J gene TRBJ2-3; 8 bases are shared with TRBD1. The CDR3 spans 15 residues. Trimming removed 3 bases from V and 7 bases from J; junction bases left unmatched: 9. Germline V gives CDR1 LNHDA, CDR2 SQIVND (reference sequence). The CDR3 spells CASSIGRGLHNTQYF. CDR3 coding DNA: TGTGCCAGTAGTATCGGCAGGGGGCTGCACAATACGCAGTATTTT.

This chain joins TRBV30 and TRBJ2-5; 13 nucleotides line up with TRBD2. The CDR3 length is 17 residues. Germline assignment: CDR1 GTSNPN and CDR2 SVGIG (reference sequence). Trimming at V came to 2 bases and at J to 2 bases, leaving 8 bases not matched to a gene. For the CDR3, the DNA is TGTGCCTGGAGTACGGGACTAGCGGGAATGGGACAAGAGACCCAGTACTTC. Translating gives CAWSTGLAGMGQETQYF. Variable domain in full (rest from reference TRBV30 and TRBJ2-5): SQTIHQWPATLVQPVGSPLSLECTVEGTSNPNLYWYRQAAGRGLQLLFYSVGIGQISSEVPQNLSASRPQDRQFILSSKKLLLSDSGFYLCAWSTGLAGMGQETQYFGPGTRLLVL.

The rearrangement uses TRBV5-1 and TRBJ1-2, with 11 bases that match TRBD1. In germline, CDR1 is SGHRS, CDR2 YFSETQ. The CDR3 runs to 15 residues. V lost 0 bases and J lost 7; bases outside the gene matches: 5. CDR3 sequence reads: CASSLGGQGDGGYTF. DNA for the CDR3: TGCGCCAGCAGCTTGGGGGGACAGGGGGATGGTGGCTACACCTTC.

The genes are TRBV19 and TRBJ2-7, with D tentatively TRBD1 (6 bases). The length of the CDR3 is 13 residues. V was cut by 6 bases and J by 5 bases, with 14 bases left in between. Germline loops: CDR1 LNHDA, CDR2 SQIVND (reference sequence). The CDR3 protein is CASSTTGSDEQYF. The DNA for the CDR3 is TGTGCCAGTAGCACAACAGGGAGTGACGAGCAGTACTTC.